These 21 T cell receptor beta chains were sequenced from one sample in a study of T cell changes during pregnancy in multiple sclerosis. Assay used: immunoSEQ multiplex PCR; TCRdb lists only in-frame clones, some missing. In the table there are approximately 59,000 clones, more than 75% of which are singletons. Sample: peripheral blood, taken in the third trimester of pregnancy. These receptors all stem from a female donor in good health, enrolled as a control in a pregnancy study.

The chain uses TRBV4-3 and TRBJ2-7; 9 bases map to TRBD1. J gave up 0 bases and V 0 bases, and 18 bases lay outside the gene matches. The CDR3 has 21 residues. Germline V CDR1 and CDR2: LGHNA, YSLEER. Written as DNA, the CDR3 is TGCGCCAGCAGCCAAGATAGGCAGACAGGGGGTTCCCCCGTACACTCCTACGAGCAGTACTTC. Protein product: CASSQDRQTGGSPVHSYEQYF.

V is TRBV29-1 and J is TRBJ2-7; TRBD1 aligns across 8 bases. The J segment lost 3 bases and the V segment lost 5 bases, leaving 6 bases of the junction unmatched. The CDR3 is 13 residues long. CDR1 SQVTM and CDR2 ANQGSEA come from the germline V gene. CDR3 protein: CSVSGQGHYEQYF. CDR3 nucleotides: TGCAGCGTTTCAGGACAGGGACACTACGAGCAGTACTTC.

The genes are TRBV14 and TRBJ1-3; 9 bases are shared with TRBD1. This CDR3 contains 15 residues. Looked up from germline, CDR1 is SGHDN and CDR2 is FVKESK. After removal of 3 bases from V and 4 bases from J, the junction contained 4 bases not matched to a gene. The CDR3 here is CASSHTGGIGNTIYF. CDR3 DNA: TGTGCCAGCAGCCATACAGGGGGCATCGGAAACACCATATATTTT.

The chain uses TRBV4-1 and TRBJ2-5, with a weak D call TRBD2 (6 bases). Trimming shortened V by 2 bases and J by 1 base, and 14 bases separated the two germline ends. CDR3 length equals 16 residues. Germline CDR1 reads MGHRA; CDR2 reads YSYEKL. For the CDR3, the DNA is TGCGCCAGCAGCCAACCTTCGCCGGGACTCCAAGAGACCCAGTACTTC. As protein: CASSQPSPGLQETQYF.

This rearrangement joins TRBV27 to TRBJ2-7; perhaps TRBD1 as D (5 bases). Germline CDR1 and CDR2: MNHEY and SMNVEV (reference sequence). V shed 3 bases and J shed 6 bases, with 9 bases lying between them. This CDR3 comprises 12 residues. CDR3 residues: CASSFRGSEQYF. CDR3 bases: TGTGCCAGCAGTTTTAGGGGAAGCGAGCAGTACTTC.

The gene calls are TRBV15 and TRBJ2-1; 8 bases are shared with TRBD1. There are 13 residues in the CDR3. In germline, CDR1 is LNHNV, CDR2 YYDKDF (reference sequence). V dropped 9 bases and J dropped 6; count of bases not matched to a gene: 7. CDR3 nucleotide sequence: TGTGCCACTGGGACAGGCGGTCCCAATGAGCAGTTCTTC. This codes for CATGTGGPNEQFF.

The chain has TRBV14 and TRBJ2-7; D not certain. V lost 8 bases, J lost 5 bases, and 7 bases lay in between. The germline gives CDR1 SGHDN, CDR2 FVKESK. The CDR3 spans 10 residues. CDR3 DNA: TGTGCCAGCGGTCAGGACGAGCAGTACTTC. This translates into CASGQDEQYF.

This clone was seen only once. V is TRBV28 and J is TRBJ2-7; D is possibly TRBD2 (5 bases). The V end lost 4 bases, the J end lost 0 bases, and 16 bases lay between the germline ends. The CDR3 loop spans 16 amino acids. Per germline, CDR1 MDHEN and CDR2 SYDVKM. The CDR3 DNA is TGTGCCAGCAGTTCCCCTGGGCAGACTAACTCCTACGAGCAGTACTTC. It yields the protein CASSSPGQTNSYEQYF.

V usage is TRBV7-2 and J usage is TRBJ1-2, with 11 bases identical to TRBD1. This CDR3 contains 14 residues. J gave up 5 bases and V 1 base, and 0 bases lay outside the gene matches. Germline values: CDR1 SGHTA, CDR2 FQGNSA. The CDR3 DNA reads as TGTGCCAGCAGCTTAGGGGACAGGGGGTATGGCTACACCTTC. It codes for CASSLGDRGYGYTF. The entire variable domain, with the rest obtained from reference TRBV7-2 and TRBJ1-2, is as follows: GAGVSQSPSNKVTEKGKDVELRCDPISGHTALYWYRQSLGQGLEFLIYFQGNSAPDKSGLPSDRFSAERTGGSVSTLTIQRTQQEDSAVYLCASSLGDRGYGYTFGSGTRLTVV.

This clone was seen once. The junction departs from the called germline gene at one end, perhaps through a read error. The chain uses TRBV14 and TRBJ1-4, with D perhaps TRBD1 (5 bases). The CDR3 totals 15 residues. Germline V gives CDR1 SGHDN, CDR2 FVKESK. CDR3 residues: CASSKDSPRREKLFF. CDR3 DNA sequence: TGTGCCAGCAGCAAAGACAGCCCAAGGCGGGAAAAACTGTTTTTT.

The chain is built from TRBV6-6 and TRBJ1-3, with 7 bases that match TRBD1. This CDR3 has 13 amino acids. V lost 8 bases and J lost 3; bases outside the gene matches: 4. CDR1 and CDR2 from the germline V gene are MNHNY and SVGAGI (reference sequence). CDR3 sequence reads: CASGRDSGNTIYF. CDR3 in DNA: TGTGCCAGCGGAAGGGACAGTGGAAACACCATATATTTT.

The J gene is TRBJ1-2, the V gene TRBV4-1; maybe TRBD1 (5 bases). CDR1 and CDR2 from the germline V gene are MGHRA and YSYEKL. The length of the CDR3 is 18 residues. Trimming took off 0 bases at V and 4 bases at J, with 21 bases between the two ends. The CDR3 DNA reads TGCGCCAGCAGCCAAGAGACCCTGGACACAAGGCCACCCTATGGCTACACCTTC. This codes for CASSQETLDTRPPYGYTF.

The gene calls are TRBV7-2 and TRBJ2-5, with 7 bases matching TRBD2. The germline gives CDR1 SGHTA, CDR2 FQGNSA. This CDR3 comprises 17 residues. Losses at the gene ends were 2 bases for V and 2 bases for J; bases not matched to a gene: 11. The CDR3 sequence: CASSLTLPAGKQETQYF. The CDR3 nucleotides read TGTGCCAGCAGCTTAACCCTCCCAGCGGGGAAACAAGAGACCCAGTACTTC.

The CDR3 DNA is TGTGCCAGCAGCTCAGTGGGGGTGGCTAGCGGGGGACCCAAAAACATTCAGTACTTC. Protein: CASSSVGVASGGPKNIQYF. This chain joins TRBV7-2 and TRBJ2-4; 10 bases are a match to TRBD2. Trimming took 4 bases from V and 2 from J; bases not matched to a gene: 14. CDR3 length equals 19 residues. Germline assignment: CDR1 SGHTA and CDR2 FQGNSA.

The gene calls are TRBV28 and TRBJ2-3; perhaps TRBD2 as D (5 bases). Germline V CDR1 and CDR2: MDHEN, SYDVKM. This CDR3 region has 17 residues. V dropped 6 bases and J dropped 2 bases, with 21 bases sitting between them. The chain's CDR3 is CASSVSGKLISTDTQYF. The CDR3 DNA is TGTGCCAGCAGCGTTTCCGGGAAACTAATATCCACAGATACGCAGTATTTT.

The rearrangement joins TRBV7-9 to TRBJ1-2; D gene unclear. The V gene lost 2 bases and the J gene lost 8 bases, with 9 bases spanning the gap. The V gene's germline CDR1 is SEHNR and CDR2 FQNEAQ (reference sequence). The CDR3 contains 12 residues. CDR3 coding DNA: TGTGCCAGCAGCTTAAACCACAGAGGCTACACCTTC. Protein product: CASSLNHRGYTF.

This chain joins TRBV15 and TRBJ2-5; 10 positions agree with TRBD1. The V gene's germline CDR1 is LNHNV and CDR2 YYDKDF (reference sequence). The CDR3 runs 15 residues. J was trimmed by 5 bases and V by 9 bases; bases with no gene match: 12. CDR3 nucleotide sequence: TGTGCCACGGTCGACCGGGACAGGGGCAGCGAGACCCAGTACTTC. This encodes CATVDRDRGSETQYF. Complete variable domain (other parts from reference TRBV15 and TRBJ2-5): DAMVIQNPRYQVTQFGKPVTLSCSQTLNHNVMYWYQQKSSQAPKLLFHYYDKDFNNEADTPDNFQSRRPNTSFCFLDIRSPGLGDTAMYLCATVDRDRGSETQYFGPGTRLLVL.

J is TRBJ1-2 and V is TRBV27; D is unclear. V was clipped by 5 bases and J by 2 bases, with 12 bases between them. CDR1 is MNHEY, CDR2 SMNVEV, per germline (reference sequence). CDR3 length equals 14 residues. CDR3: CASSTSRSNYGYTF. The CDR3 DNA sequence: TGTGCCAGCAGTACATCCAGGTCCAACTATGGCTACACCTTC.

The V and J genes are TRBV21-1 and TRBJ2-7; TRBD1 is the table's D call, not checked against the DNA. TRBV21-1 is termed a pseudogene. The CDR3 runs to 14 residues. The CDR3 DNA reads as TGTGCCAGCAAGCGATTCGACAGTTCCTACGAGCAGTACTTC. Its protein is CASKRFDSSYEQYF.

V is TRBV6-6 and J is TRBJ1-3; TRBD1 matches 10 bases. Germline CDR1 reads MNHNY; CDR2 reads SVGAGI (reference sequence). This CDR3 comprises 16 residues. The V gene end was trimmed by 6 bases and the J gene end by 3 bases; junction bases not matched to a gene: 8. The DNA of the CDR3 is TGTGCCAGCAGCACAGTGGGGACAGGGGTTGGAAACACCATATATTTT. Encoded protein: CASSTVGTGVGNTIYF.

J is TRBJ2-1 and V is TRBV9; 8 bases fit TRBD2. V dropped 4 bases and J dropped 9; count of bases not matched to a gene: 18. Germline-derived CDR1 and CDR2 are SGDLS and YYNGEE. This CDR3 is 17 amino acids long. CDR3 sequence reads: CASSNHPTGTRAPEQFF. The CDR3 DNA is TGTGCCAGCAGCAACCATCCAACCGGGACTAGGGCCCCTGAGCAGTTCTTC. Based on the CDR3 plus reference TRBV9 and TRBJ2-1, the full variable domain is DSGVTQTPKHLITATGQRVTLRCSPRSGDLSVYWYQQSLDQGLQFLIQYYNGEERAKGNILERFSAQQFPDLHSELNLSSLELGDSALYFCASSNHPTGTRAPEQFFGPGTRLTVL.